A selection of T cell receptor beta chains follows, all from one sample in a study of patients and donors after allogeneic stem cell transplantation. A single record per CDR3 protein comes from TCRdb applying MiXCR to the RT-PCR reads. The data show more than 850,000 distinct CDR3 sequences, approximately 18% seen once. The sequencing sample was made of blood, either unsorted or a sorted T cell fraction (not recorded which). The receptors were sampled from a human donor who was either an allogeneic HSCT recipient or a stem cell or donor lymphocyte infusion donor (not recorded which). It is not recorded whose cells these are; they may come from a transplant donor. Both conserved end residues are part of each CDR3. D genes are given only for firm matches. Part of the rows lack a size; the others show once, few, many or a class for expanded clones.

abundance | len | d_gene | j_gene | v_gene | CDR3aa | CDR3nt
few | 16 | TRBD1 | TRBJ2-3 | TRBV3-1 | CASSQDWDRVRDTQYF | TGTGCCAGCAGCCAAGATTGGGACAGGGTTCGGGATACGCAGTATTTT
. | 14 | TRBD2 | TRBJ2-7 | TRBV9 | CASSGHSLANEQYF | TGTGCCAGCAGCGGACACTCACTAGCGAACGAGCAGTACTTC
. | 16 | TRBD2 | TRBJ2-3 | TRBV7-2 | CASSTGTSGRTDTQYF | TGTGCCAGCAGCACCGGGACTAGCGGGAGGACAGATACGCAGTATTTT
few | 15 | TRBD1 | TRBJ1-1 | TRBV25-1 | CATNGGQDVDTEAFF | TGTGCCACCAACGGAGGACAGGATGTAGACACTGAAGCTTTCTTT
few | 17 | . | TRBJ2-3 | TRBV9 | CASSALAGQRGTDTQYF | TGTGCCAGCAGCGCCTTGGCGGGACAGAGAGGCACAGATACGCAGTATTTT
few | 15 | . | TRBJ2-5 | TRBV5-6 | CASSSGLLYQETQYF | TGTGCCAGCAGCTCGGGGTTATTGTACCAAGAGACCCAGTACTTC
. | 14 | . | TRBJ2-7 | TRBV4-1 | CASSAGTLIYEQYF | TGCGCCAGCAGCGCCGGGACACTAATCTACGAGCAGTACTTC
few | 13 | TRBD1 | TRBJ1-2 | TRBV29-1 | CSALGQGLGGYTF | TGCAGCGCCCTGGGACAGGGACTAGGAGGCTACACCTTC
few | 14 | . | TRBJ2-7 | TRBV29-1 | CSVAGRVGPYEQYF | TGCAGCGTTGCCGGACGGGTAGGCCCCTACGAGCAGTACTTC
few | 15 | . | TRBJ2-7 | TRBV9 | CASSVEGRTLREQYF | TGTGCCAGCAGCGTAGAGGGCAGGACTTTGAGGGAGCAGTACTTC
. | 14 | . | TRBJ2-7 | TRBV9 | CASSSEVFSYEQYF | TGTGCCAGCAGCTCAGAGGTCTTCTCCTACGAGCAGTACTTC
few | 15 | . | TRBJ2-1 | TRBV5-1 | CASSLVKGTYNEQFF | TGCGCCAGCAGCTTGGTAAAGGGGACCTACAATGAGCAGTTCTTC
few | 16 | TRBD2 | TRBJ2-2 | TRBV5-1 | CASSTGLASNTGELFF | TGCGCCAGCAGCACCGGACTAGCCTCGAACACCGGGGAGCTGTTTTTT
. | 16 | TRBD1 | TRBJ1-1 | TRBV4-3 | CASSQWGQGTNTEAFF | TGCGCCAGCAGCCAGTGGGGACAGGGCACTAACACTGAAGCTTTCTTT
few | 15 | . | TRBJ2-7 | TRBV3-1 | CASSQFPDNSYEQYF | TGTGCCAGCAGCCAATTCCCGGACAACTCCTACGAGCAGTACTTC
. | 16 | TRBD1 | TRBJ2-7 | TRBV6-1 | CASNSGQGSGGYEQYF | TGTGCCAGCAATTCGGGACAGGGGTCCGGTGGCTACGAGCAGTACTTC
. | 14 | TRBD1 | TRBJ1-5 | TRBV5-6 | CASSRQGARQPQHF | TGTGCCAGCAGCCGACAGGGGGCTAGACAGCCCCAGCATTTT
few | 15 | TRBD1 | TRBJ1-1 | TRBV6-1 | CASSITGGENTEAFF | TGTGCCAGCAGTATCACAGGGGGGGAGAACACTGAAGCTTTCTTT
few | 11 | . | TRBJ1-2 | TRBV20-1 | CSASGRDGYTF | TGCAGTGCAAGTGGGCGAGATGGCTACACCTTC
few | 16 | . | TRBJ1-5 | TRBV7-9 | CASSLVGQNSNQPQHF | TGTGCCAGCAGCTTAGTAGGGCAAAATAGCAATCAGCCCCAGCATTTT
few | 14 | . | TRBJ1-1 | TRBV10-3 | CAISESPGNTEAFF | TGTGCCATCAGTGAGTCTCCGGGGAACACTGAAGCTTTCTTT
few | 15 | . | TRBJ2-3 | TRBV4-3 | CASSQDWQFTDTQYF | TGCGCCAGCAGCCAAGATTGGCAGTTCACAGATACGCAGTATTTT
. | 16 | TRBD1 | TRBJ1-1 | TRBV5-6 | CASSARDRGRGTEAFF | TGTGCCAGCAGCGCCCGGGACAGGGGTCGGGGCACTGAAGCTTTCTTT
many | 15 | TRBD2 | TRBJ2-2 | TRBV12-3/TRBV12-4 | CASTQTSGNTGELFF | TGTGCCAGCACCCAGACTAGCGGGAACACCGGGGAGCTGTTTTTT
. | 16 | TRBD2 | TRBJ2-1 | TRBV7-9 | CASSLRGGAAWDEQFF | TGTGCCAGCAGCTTACGGGGGGGCGCGGCCTGGGATGAGCAGTTCTTC
. | 16 | TRBD2 | TRBJ2-7 | TRBV20-1 | CSARVRRLAGGYEQYF | TGCAGTGCTAGAGTCCGGAGACTAGCGGGAGGCTACGAGCAGTACTTC
. | 14 | . | TRBJ2-7 | TRBV28 | CASTTAPDNYEQYF | TGTGCCAGCACCACCGCCCCGGATAACTACGAGCAGTACTTC
few | 14 | . | TRBJ1-5 | TRBV27 | CASSHRDPNQPQHF | TGTGCCAGCAGTCACCGGGACCCCAATCAGCCCCAGCATTTT
few | 13 | TRBD2 | TRBJ2-1 | TRBV10-3 | CAIMGTSIGEQFF | TGTGCCATCATGGGGACTAGCATCGGTGAGCAGTTCTTC
. | 15 | . | TRBJ2-2 | TRBV20-1 | CSARMRGTNTGELFF | TGCAGTGCTAGAATGAGGGGGACGAACACCGGGGAGCTGTTTTTT
once | 17 | TRBD2 | TRBJ2-7 | TRBV7-9 | CASSRREGTSGRYEQYF | TGTGCCAGCAGCCGCCGCGAAGGGACTAGCGGGAGGTACGAGCAGTACTTC
. | 14 | . | TRBJ2-2 | TRBV20-1 | CSARNLLNTGELFF | TGCAGTGCTAGAAACCTCCTGAACACCGGGGAGCTGTTTTTT
few | 15 | . | TRBJ2-2 | TRBV29-1 | CSVEEAFLNTGELFF | TGCAGCGTTGAGGAAGCTTTTCTTAACACCGGGGAGCTGTTTTTT
many | 13 | TRBD1 | TRBJ1-1 | TRBV25-1 | CASSEGTATEAFF | TGTGCCAGCAGTGAAGGGACAGCCACTGAAGCTTTCTTT
. | 15 | . | TRBJ2-5 | TRBV12-3/TRBV12-4 | CASSLEGRPQETQYF | TGTGCCAGCAGTTTAGAAGGACGGCCCCAAGAGACCCAGTACTTC
few | 15 | TRBD1 | TRBJ1-1 | TRBV10-3 | CASGETGGMNTEAFF | TGTGCCAGCGGTGAGACAGGGGGGATGAACACTGAAGCTTTCTTT
. | 17 | TRBD2 | TRBJ2-1 | TRBV6-5 | CASRWTSAISSYNEQFF | TGTGCCAGCCGTTGGACTAGCGCGATAAGCTCCTACAATGAGCAGTTCTTC
few | 14 | . | TRBJ1-1 | TRBV20-1 | CSARDVRANTEAFF | TGCAGTGCTAGAGATGTGAGGGCTAACACTGAAGCTTTCTTT